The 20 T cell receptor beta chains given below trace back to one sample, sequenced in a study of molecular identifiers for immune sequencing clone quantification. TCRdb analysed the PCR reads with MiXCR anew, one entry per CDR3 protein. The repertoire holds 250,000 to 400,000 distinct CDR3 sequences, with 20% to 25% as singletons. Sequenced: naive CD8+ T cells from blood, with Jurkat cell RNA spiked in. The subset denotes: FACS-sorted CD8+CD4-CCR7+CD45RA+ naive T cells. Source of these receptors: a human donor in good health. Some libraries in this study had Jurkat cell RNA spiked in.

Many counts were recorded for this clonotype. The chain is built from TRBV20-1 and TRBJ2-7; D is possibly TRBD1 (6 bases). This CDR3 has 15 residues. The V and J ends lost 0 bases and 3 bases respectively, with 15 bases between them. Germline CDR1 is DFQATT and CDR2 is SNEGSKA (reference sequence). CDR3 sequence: CSARETDRSYYEQYF. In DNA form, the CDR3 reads TGCAGTGCTAGAGAAACAGACAGGTCCTACTACGAGCAGTACTTC.

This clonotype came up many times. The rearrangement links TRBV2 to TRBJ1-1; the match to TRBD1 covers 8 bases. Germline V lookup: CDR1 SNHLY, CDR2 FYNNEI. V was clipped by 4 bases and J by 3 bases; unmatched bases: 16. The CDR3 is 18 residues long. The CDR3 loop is CASSVNIQGVFSYTEAFF. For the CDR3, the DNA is TGTGCCAGCAGTGTAAATATACAGGGGGTATTTTCTTACACTGAAGCTTTCTTT.

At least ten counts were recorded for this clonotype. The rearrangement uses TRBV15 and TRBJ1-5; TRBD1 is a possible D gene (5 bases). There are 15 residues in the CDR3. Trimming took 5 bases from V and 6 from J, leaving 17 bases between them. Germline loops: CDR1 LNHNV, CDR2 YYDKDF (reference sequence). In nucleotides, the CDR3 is TGTGCCACCAGCCACGATACGGGGGGTGGTCAGCCCCAGCATTTT. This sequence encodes CATSHDTGGGQPQHF.

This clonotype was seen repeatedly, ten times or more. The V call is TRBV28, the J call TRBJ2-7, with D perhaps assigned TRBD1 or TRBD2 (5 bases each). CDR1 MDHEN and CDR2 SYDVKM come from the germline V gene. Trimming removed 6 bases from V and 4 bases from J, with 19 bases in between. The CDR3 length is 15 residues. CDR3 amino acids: CASSIPTSGTYEQYF. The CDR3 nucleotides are TGTGCCAGCAGCATCCCCACCAGTGGGACGTACGAGCAGTACTTC.

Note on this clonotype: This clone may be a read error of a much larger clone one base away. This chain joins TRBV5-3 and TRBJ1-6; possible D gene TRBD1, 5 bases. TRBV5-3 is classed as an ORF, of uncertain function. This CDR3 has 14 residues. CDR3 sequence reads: CASSLGDRNPPLHF. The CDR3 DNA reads TGTGCCAGCAGCTTGGGAGACAGAAATCCACCCCTCCACTTT.

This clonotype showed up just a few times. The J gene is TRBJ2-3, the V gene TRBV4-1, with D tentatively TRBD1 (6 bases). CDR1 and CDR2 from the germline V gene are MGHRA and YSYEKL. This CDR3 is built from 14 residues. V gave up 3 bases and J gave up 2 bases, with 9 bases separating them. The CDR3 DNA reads TGCGCCAGCAGCCACGGACAGAACACAGATACGCAGTATTTT. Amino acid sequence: CASSHGQNTDTQYF.

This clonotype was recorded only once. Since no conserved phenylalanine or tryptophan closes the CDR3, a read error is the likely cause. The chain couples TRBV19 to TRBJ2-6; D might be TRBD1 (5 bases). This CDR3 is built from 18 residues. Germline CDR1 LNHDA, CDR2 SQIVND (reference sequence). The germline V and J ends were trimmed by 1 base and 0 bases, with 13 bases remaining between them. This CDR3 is CASSIGQGLISGANVLTL. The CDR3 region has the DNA TGTGCCAGTAGTATAGGCCAGGGTCTTATCTCTGGGGCCAACGTCCTGACTCTC.

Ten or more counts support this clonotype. CDR3 bases: TGTGCCAGCAGTTCCTTACTAGCGCGAGGACACAATGAGCAGTTCTTC. Its translation is CASSSLLARGHNEQFF. V is TRBV28 and J is TRBJ2-1, with 7 positions matching TRBD2. This CDR3 comprises 16 residues. V shed 4 bases, J shed 5 bases, and the junction held 11 bases outside the gene matches. CDR1 MDHEN and CDR2 SYDVKM come from the germline V gene.

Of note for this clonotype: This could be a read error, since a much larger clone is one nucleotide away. The DNA for the CDR3 is TGTGCCAGCAGCCGTGGGTACACTGAAGCTCTCTTT. As protein: CASSRGYTEALF. The V and J genes are TRBV7-9 and TRBJ1-1; D gene unclear. Germline V gene sequence: CDR1 SEHNR, CDR2 FQNEAQ (reference sequence). The CDR3 spans 12 residues.

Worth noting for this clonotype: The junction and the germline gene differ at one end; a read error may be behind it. The CDR3: CASGESGGGFGQYF. CDR3 nucleotides: TGTGCCAGCGGTGAATCAGGGGGCGGGTTCGGGCAGTACTTC. The genes are TRBV25-1 and TRBJ2-7; 8 bases are a match to TRBD1. This CDR3 is built from 14 residues. Germline V gene lookup returns CDR1 MGHDK and CDR2 SYGVNS.

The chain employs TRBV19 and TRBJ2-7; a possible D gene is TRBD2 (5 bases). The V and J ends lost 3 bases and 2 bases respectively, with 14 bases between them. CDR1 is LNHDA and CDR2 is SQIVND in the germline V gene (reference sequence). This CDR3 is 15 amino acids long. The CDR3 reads CASSIFLRGTYEQYF. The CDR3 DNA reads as TGTGCCAGTAGTATTTTTCTCCGAGGGACCTACGAGCAGTACTTC.

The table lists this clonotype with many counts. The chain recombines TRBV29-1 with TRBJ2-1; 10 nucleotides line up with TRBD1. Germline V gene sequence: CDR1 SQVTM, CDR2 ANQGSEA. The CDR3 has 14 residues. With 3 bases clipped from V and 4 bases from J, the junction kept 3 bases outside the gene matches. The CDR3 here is CSVDTGQGYNEQFF. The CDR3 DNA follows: TGCAGCGTTGACACGGGACAGGGGTACAATGAGCAGTTCTTC.

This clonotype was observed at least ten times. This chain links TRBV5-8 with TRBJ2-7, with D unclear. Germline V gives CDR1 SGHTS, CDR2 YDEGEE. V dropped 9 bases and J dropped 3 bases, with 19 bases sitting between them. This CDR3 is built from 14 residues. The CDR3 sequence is CATVPLKLVYEQYF. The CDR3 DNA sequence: TGTGCCACCGTCCCCCTAAAGTTAGTCTACGAGCAGTACTTC. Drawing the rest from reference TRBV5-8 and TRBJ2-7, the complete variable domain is EAGVTQSPTHLIKTRGQQATLRCSPISGHTSVYWYQQALGLGLQFLLWYDEGEERNRGNFPPRFSGRQFPNYSSELNVNALELEDSALYLCATVPLKLVYEQYFGPGTRLTVT.

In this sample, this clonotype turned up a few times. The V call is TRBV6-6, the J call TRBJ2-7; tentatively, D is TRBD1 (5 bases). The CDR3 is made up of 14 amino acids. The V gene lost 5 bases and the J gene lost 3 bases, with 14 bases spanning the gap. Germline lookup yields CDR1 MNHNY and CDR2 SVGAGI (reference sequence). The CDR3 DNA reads TGTGCCAGCAGTCAGGGTCACATACTCTACGAGCAGTACTTC. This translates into CASSQGHILYEQYF.

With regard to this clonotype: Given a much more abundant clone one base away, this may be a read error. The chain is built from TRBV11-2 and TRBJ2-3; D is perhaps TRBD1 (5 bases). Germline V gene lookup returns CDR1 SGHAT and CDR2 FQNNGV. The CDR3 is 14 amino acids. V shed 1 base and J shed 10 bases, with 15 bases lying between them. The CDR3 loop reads CASSLAGPDDAQYF. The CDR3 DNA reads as TGTGCCAGCAGCTTAGCAGGGCCGGATGATGCGCAGTATTTT.

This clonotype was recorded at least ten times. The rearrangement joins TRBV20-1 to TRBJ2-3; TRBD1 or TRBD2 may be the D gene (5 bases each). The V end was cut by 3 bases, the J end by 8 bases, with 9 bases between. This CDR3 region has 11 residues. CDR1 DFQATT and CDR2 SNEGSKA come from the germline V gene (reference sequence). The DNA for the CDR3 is TGCAGTGCTAGCGGGGCACCTACGCAGTATTTT. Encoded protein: CSASGAPTQYF.

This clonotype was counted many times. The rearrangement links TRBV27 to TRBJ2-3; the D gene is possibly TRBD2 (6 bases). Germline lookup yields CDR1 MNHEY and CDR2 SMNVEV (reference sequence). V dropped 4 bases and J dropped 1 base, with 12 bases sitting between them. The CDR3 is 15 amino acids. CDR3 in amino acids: CASSYEGLGTDTQYF. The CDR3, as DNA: TGTGCCAGCAGTTACGAGGGACTGGGCACAGATACGCAGTATTTT.

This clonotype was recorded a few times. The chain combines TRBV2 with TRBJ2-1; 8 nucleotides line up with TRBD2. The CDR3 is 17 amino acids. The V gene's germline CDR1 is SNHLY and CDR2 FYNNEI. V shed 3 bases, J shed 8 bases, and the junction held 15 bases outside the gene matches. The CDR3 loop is CASSDLGLAGTGYEQFF. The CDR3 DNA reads TGTGCCAGCAGTGATCTGGGGCTAGCGGGTACGGGGTATGAGCAGTTCTTC. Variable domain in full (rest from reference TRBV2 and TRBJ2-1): EPEVTQTPSHQVTQMGQEVILRCVPISNHLYFYWYRQILGQKVEFLVSFYNNEISEKSEIFDDQFSVERPDGSNFTLKIRSTKLEDSAMYFCASSDLGLAGTGYEQFFGPGTRLTVL.

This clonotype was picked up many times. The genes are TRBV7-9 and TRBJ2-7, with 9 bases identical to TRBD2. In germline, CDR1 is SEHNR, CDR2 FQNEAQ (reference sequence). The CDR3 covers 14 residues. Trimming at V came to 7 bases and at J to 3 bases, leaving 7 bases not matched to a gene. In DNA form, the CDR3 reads TGTGCCAGCAAAAGTGGCGGGGGGGACTACGAGCAGTACTTC. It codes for CASKSGGGDYEQYF. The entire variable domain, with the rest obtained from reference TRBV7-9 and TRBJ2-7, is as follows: DTGVSQNPRHKITKRGQNVTFRCDPISEHNRLYWYRQTLGQGPEFLTYFQNEAQLEKSRLLSDRFSAERPKGSFSTLEIQRTEQGDSAMYLCASKSGGGDYEQYFGPGTRLTVT.

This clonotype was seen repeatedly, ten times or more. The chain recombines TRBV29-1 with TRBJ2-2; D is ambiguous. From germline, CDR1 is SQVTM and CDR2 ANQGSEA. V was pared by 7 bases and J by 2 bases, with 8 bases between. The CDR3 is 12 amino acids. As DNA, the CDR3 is TGCAGCGCCATCAGTAACACCGGGGAGCTGTTTTTT. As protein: CSAISNTGELFF.